The sequence of this T cell receptor (beta chain) was determined in a study of shared clonotypes between healthy human individuals. Sequenced by immunoSEQ multiplex PCR; TCRdb stores in-frame clones only, minus some. The profile shows roughly 530,000 clones, 90% to 96% of them singletons. Germline trimming cut 0 bases from V and 2 bases from J; bases unmatched to any gene: 4. Germline V gene sequence: CDR1 SGHDT, CDR2 YYEEEE. The CDR3 covers 15 residues. This TCR came from a woman under 40 in good health. The specimen was naive CD4+ T cells sorted from blood. This sample's subset: CD45RA+ positively selected. The rearrangement uses TRBV5-6 and TRBJ2-7, with 8 bases lining up with TRBD2. The CDR3 DNA reads as TGTGCCAGCAGCTTGGTATCGGGAGGGCCCTACGAGCAGTACTTC. Protein: CASSLVSGGPYEQYF.